This T cell receptor (beta chain) is drawn from a study of cytomegalovirus exposure and HLA in healthy donors (dated by TCRdb to about 2017). About the study as a whole: An earlier analysis of approximately 640 of the donors reported more than 250 Gb of sequence data and more than 90 million unique TCR beta sequences from roughly 200 million T cells. Donor age, sex, ethnicity and CMV serostatus were compiled together with the repertoire data. In the later analysis, no new phenotypic data were used to find candidate immune exposures; instead, reliance was placed on TCR beta sequences and their occurrence across donors. Typing coverage differed by locus: A, B, C, DRB1 and DQB1 were typed in about 620-640 donors, DQA1 in approximately 520, DPA1 in around 610, and DPB1 in approximately 450. Among almost 400 genotyped donors of the cohort, an average of approximately 240,000 unique TCR beta nucleotide sequences were sequenced per donor, roughly 18% of them non-productive. In a later genetic analysis, genome-wide SNP genotypes for about 65% of the roughly 700 donors were used, and that subset was treated as a discovery cohort. Roughly five DR-DQ haplotypes were treated as single units for association and clustering because of strong linkage in the cohort. Using immunosequencing, the study profiled T cell repertoires from about 620 subjects and related those repertoires to cytomegalovirus serostatus. Both class I and class II loci were covered by HLA typing, at four-digit resolution. Every discovery cohort repertoire had been produced on one sequencing platform. An earlier analysis of around 580 of the donors used high-throughput TCR beta sequencing to judge whether each TCR beta V gene segment behaved as functional or pseudogenic. Along with the roughly 700-subject first cohort, a separate validation cohort of roughly 110 different subjects was used. A later analysis re-analyzed previously published TCR beta repertoires from approximately 670 donors and added high-resolution HLA genotyping to study TCR occurrence patterns. Of the roughly 400 genotyped donors, approximately 80% fell in the genetic ancestry cluster associated with self-reported Caucasian donors. The study aimed to test whether signatures of past pathogen exposure could be identified by cataloging public T cell receptors. An early release that covered about 600 HLA-typed donors contained around 330 gigabases of sequencing data and 75 million to 100 million unique TCR sequences. To predict cytomegalovirus infection status, the study brought together high-throughput TCR immunosequencing, statistical association of individual TCRs with disease status, and machine learning.

The cohort consisted of 600 to 700 healthy bone marrow donors. At the time of sampling, every cohort member was nominally healthy, though immune exposures that went unrecorded were likely present. The donor was CMV seronegative and was included in the group of a few hundred seronegative cohort members. A peripheral blood sample was collected from each donor, and TCR beta sequencing was performed on peripheral blood mononuclear cells. The Qiagen DNeasy Blood Extraction Kit was used to extract genomic DNA from the blood cell samples. The paper's findings and limits, for the study overall: In vitro tests confirmed that three of the cytomegalovirus-associated TCR beta chains recognize cytomegalovirus antigens. In an earlier analysis of 587 of the donors, most TCR beta V segments appeared in productive rearrangements about 87% or about 30% of the time, broadly matching IMGT annotations. Because HLA typing was missing for some donors at each locus, association tests included only the typed subset. In a later genetic analysis, fewer N-insertions in productive TCRs were reported among donors in an Asian-associated ancestry cluster than the 666-donor mean. In this cohort, only TCR beta chains were sequenced, and detectable features were limited by the absence of alpha or paired-chain data. The 87-base-pair reads could not distinguish some IMGT-functional V segments, including TRBV6-2 and TRBV6-3, so those segments were excluded. According to the authors, the approach could potentially be generalized to other disease states and immunological phenotypes. The earlier analysis of about 600 of the donors excluded roughly 17 rarely observed V segments, including chromosome 9 orphons, because counts were too low. A later analysis found that TCR association rates varied across HLA loci, with DRB1 alleles showing the most associated TCRs and HLA-C alleles the fewest. A cluster of highly shared sequence variants was judged likely to be a technical artifact of the sequencing pipeline. V-gene and J-gene trimming of TCR beta chains was associated with a missense DCLRE1C variant in a later genetic analysis, and the association was replicated in an independent cohort. Most TCR sequences were seen in very few donors, while some public TCRs were found in many individuals. Strong co-occurrence of HLA alleles, especially DR and DQ, made assigning TCR associations to individual alleles difficult. A later analysis found that most CMV-associated TCR beta chains appeared HLA-restricted, with HLA associations seemingly driven largely by CMV exposure. Roughly uniform sequencing depth across donors was assumed in presence/absence analyses, although this assumption may not hold. Correlated functional status among segregating V segments might be attributable to linkage disequilibrium, but an unknown experimental factor could not be ruled out. A later analysis associated roughly 17,000 TCR beta sequences with specific HLA alleles at a false discovery rate of 0.05. In a later analysis, HLA-associated TCR beta chains were found to be more clonally expanded and to have lower generation probabilities than equally common non-associated chains. CMV serostatus was the only immune exposure information available for the cohort. In both the original and validation cohorts, the classifier was reported to diagnose cytomegalovirus status with high specificity and sensitivity. A later analysis reported that several top co-occurrence clusters appeared linked to parvovirus B19, influenza, CMV and Epstein-Barr virus. The study gave a list of about 160 TCR beta chains associated with cytomegalovirus. A further reported finding was that TCR beta sequences accurately predicted the HLA-A and HLA-B alleles for most subjects in the first cohort.

Library generation was performed with the immunoSEQ multiplex PCR assay. A mixture of 60 forward primers for TCR Vbeta segments and 13 reverse primers for TCR Jbeta segments was used in the multiplex PCR. The CDR3 region of rearranged TCR beta genes was amplified from genomic DNA by a multiplex PCR assay. Amplified TCR beta libraries were sequenced as 87-base-pair reads on the Illumina HiSeq System. On the study's bioinformatics: Across the 700 or so repertoires, a later analysis counted 80 million or so unique TCR beta chains, 9.5 million to 12 million of which were shared by at least two donors. Raw reads were error-corrected and collapsed into unique sequences with a nearest-neighbor algorithm that merged closely related sequences to remove PCR and sequencing errors. CDR3 sequences were aligned to IMGT reference sequences to assign V, D and J gene segments. For a sequence to be retained, a match of at least six nucleotides was required to both a V gene segment and a J gene segment. A rearrangement was called productive if the CDR3 had no stop codons and remained in frame with V and J, and every other rearrangement was called non-productive. Following IMGT convention, CDR3 was defined as the stretch from the second conserved V-encoded cysteine up to the conserved J-encoded phenylalanine. The earlier analysis of roughly 590 of the donors excluded sequences that lacked an unambiguous match to a single V gene segment. An earlier analysis of several hundred of the donors called V segments functional above 56.7% productive rearrangements and segregating when the between-donor standard deviation exceeded 5%. To diagnose cytomegalovirus status from the catalog of TCR beta chain sequences, a statistical classification framework was built. In a later analysis, TCR nucleotide sequences were compared against IMGT/GENE-DB human TR gene sequences so that V and J genes could be assigned. A later analysis assigned CDR3 sequences and most-parsimonious VDJ recombination scenarios with the TCRdist pipeline. In a later analysis, each TCR beta chain was defined by its CDR3 amino acid sequence together with its V-gene family, and reads lacking a unique V-gene family were excluded. To address suspected cross-contamination and a sequencing artifact, a later analysis removed around 590 highly shared, low-generation-probability nucleotide sequences. In a later analysis, a clonal expansion index was calculated for each public chain from normalized within-repertoire ranks of inferred template counts. In a later analysis, generation probabilities were computed using a VDJ recombination model fitted to out-of-frame rearrangements, and the results were checked against IGoR. A later analysis scored TCR-TCR, TCR-HLA and TCR-CMV co-occurrence with hypergeometric tests, applying a repertoire-size bias correction to TCR pairs. In a later analysis, false discovery rates were estimated by permuting HLA or CMV assignments 20 times. In a later analysis, co-occurring TCRs were grouped using DBSCAN, and TCRdist sequence similarity was added for clustering within HLA-allele-positive subsets. For co-occurrence clustering, repertoires with fewer than 30,000 or more than 120,000 public chains were excluded, along with four to six repertoires with anomalous nucleotide sharing. TCRdb carries this immuneACCESS record with in-frame sequences only. Its versions omit some clonotypes, under half of them owing to an unresolved V gene in the studies checked, with the rest unexplained. Clone size and the V and J calls come from that table; the DNA yielded D and trimming. Across this sample there are fewer than 200,000 clones, with around 76% seen only once. More than 1.2% of the sample lies in the top ten.

The CDR3 measures 13 amino acids from cysteine to phenylalanine. Left in the record is the CDR3 DNA by itself, 39 bases read in frame from the first base. CDR1 and CDR2, per the germline V gene, are MNHNS and SASEGT. The V and J ends are trimmed by 7 bases and 8 bases, leaving 15 bases between them. This clone was counted a few times. The antigen it binds to is not known. One base away there is no much larger clone; base qualities are not given. The sample comprised PBMCs. The source of this sequence is a man aged 60 to 75 in good health and CMV-seronegative. The rearranged segments are TRBV6-1 and TRBJ1-5; the D gene cannot be named for sure. In nucleotides, the sequence is TGTGCCAGCACCCCTCACGGGATGGAGCCCCAGCATTTT. Its protein is CASTPHGMEPQHF.